This entry lists 8 T cell receptor beta chains sequenced from one sample in a study of tumor and adjacent non-tumor tissue in lung cancer. A modified ARM-PCR protocol with three rounds of nested PCR amplified TCRbeta. TCRdb passed the multiplex PCR reads through MiXCR, listing each CDR3 protein once. The sample holds around 74,000 distinct CDR3 sequences, under 70% seen once. No cell sorting was done before RNA was extracted from the tissue. Sequencing was done on a sample of lung tumor tissue. These receptors were obtained from a woman in her 70s with non-small cell lung cancer.

This clonotype was recorded many times. The J gene is TRBJ2-7, the V gene TRBV4-1; 9 bases are a match to TRBD1. Germline-derived CDR1 and CDR2 are MGHRA and YSYEKL. The CDR3 loop spans 17 amino acids. The junction had 12 bases not matched to a gene; V was cut back by 1 base and J by 5 bases. CDR3 sequence (DNA): TGCGCCAGCAGCCAAGGTCCCCCGGGACAGGGTTTAGACGAGCAGTACTTC. It encodes CASSQGPPGQGLDEQYF.

The table lists this clonotype with many counts. The conserved phenylalanine or tryptophan normally closing the CDR3 is absent here, so this likely arose from a read error. This chain links TRBV29-1 with TRBJ2-2, with D uncertain. V gave up 7 bases and J gave up 0 bases, with 12 bases separating them. The CDR3 runs 14 residues. CDR1 is SQVTM and CDR2 is ANQGSEA in the germline V gene. The CDR3 DNA is TGCAGCGGCCTGGATGTAACGAACACCGGGGAGCTGTTTCTT. Translating it yields CSGLDVTNTGELFL.

With respect to this clonotype: This likely comes from a read error, as the CDR3 has no conserved phenylalanine or tryptophan at its end. The V gene is TRBV28, the J gene TRBJ2-7; D is uncertain. Germline loops: CDR1 MDHEN, CDR2 SYDVKM. V shed 7 bases and J shed 2 bases, with 15 bases lying between them. The CDR3 length is 14 residues. This CDR3 reads CASKARAETYEQYL. The CDR3, as DNA: TGTGCCAGCAAAGCACGGGCAGAGACCTACGAGCAGTACCTC.

A remark on this clonotype: A much bigger clone sits one base away, suggesting this may be a read error. This chain links TRBV7-8 with TRBJ2-5; D gene ambiguous. This CDR3 contains 13 residues. Germline lookup yields CDR1 SGHVS and CDR2 FQNEAQ. CDR3: CANSLGLQETQYF. The CDR3 DNA follows: TGTGCCAACAGCTTAGGGCTCCAGGAGACCCAGTACTTC.

In regard to this clonotype: An end of the junction does not agree with germline; a read error may underlie this. The rearrangement links TRBV20-1 to TRBJ2-3; possibly TRBD2 for D (5 bases). The germline V gene encodes CDR1 DFQATT and CDR2 SNEGSKA (reference sequence). This CDR3 comprises 16 residues. CDR3 in DNA: TGCAGTGTTAGAGATCTTGTTAGCGCTAGCTCAGATACGCAGTATTTT. Amino acid sequence: CSVRDLVSASSDTQYF.

As regards this clonotype: A read error may account for a junction end that differs from germline. The chain couples TRBV16 to TRBJ2-7; either TRBD1 or TRBD2 may supply D (6 bases each). The CDR3 contains 13 residues. Germline CDR1 reads KGHSY; CDR2 reads FQNENV. CDR3: CASTRGGPLDQYF. CDR3 DNA sequence: TGTGCCAGCACCCGTGGGGGGCCGCTTGATCAGTACTTT.

A remark on this clonotype: Because it lacks the conserved phenylalanine or tryptophan at the end, this CDR3 is likely a read error. J is TRBJ2-1 and V is TRBV4-1; D is undetermined. This CDR3 is built from 16 residues. V lost 4 bases, J lost 6 bases, and 19 bases lay in between. The V gene's germline CDR1 is MGHRA and CDR2 YSYEKL. The CDR3 here is CASSPIWLVQFNEQFL. In nucleotides, the CDR3 is TGCGCCAGCAGCCCGATATGGCTGGTCCAGTTCAATGAGCAGTTCTTA.

V usage is TRBV5-4 and J usage is TRBJ2-1, with TRBD2 identical over 8 bases. The germline V gene has CDR1 SGHNT and CDR2 YYREEE (reference sequence). The CDR3 runs to 15 residues. V shed 7 bases, J shed 15 bases, and the junction held 21 bases outside the gene matches. The CDR3 DNA reads as TGTGCCAGCCGTCGGGAGGGTAAAAACTACAATGAGTGGTTCTTC. This sequence encodes CASRREGKNYNEWFF.